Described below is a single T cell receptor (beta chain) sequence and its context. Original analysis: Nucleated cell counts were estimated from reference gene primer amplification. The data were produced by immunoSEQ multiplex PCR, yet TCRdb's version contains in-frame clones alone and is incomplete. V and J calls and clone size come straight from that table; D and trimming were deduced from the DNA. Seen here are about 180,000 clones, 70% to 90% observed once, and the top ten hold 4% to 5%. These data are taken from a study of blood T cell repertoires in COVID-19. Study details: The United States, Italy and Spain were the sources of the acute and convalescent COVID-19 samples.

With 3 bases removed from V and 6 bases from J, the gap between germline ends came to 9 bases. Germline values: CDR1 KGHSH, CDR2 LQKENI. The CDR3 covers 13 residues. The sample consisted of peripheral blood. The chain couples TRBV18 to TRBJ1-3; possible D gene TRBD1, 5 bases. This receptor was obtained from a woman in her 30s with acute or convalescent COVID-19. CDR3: CASSPGEENTIYF. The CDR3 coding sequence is TGTGCCAGCTCACCGGGGGAGGAAAACACCATATATTTT.